The present T cell receptor (beta chain) was sequenced within a study of graft-versus-host responses after intestinal transplantation (dated by TCRdb to the early 2020s). In the study overall: Recipients received multivisceral, liver-intestinal, or isolated intestinal transplants. Every recipient was given anti-thymocyte globulin induction, followed by 2 to 4 years of maintenance tacrolimus and steroids. Samples from a few later patients were sequenced in-house on an Illumina MiSeq with MiXCR processing rather than by the commercial service. After intestinal transplantation, graft-versus-host and host-versus-graft alloreactive T cell clones in the graft, circulation and bone marrow were tracked using bulk TCR-beta CDR3 sequencing. A peak of at least 4% donor T cells among recipient peripheral blood mononuclear cells was the definition used for donor T cell macrochimerism. The cohort enrolled 24 intestinal transplant recipients including one retransplant, and a few patients lacking pretransplant specimens were excluded. To identify alloreactive clones, pre-transplant mixed lymphocyte reaction products were sequenced and then compared with unstimulated pre-transplant donor and recipient T cells. What the study reported, not specific to this receptor: Conclusions were limited by the relatively low number and heterogeneity of intestinal transplant patients. In patients with donor T cell macrochimerism, the allografts had high GvH to HvG T cell clonal ratios. GvH clones were detected in recipient bone marrow, and some appeared earlier in ileal mucosa or blood, consistent with an intestinal mucosal origin. Peak levels of circulating GvH clones were associated with declines in HvG clones early after transplant.

The time point tag for this specimen amounts to: cells obtained before transplantation from donor or recipient. Mixed lymphocyte reactions plated around 200,000 CFSE-labeled pre-transplant responders with around 200,000 irradiated violet-dye-labeled stimulators and were cultured for 6 days. After the mixed lymphocyte reaction, proliferating CD3+CD4+CFSE-low and CD3+CD8+CFSE-low responder cells were FACS-sorted on a BD Influx sorter. Receptors were amplified or captured by the immunoSEQ multiplex PCR assay. For most patients, genomic DNA was isolated with the Qiagen DNeasy Blood and Tissue Kit and shipped frozen to Adaptive Biotechnologies for TCR sequencing. For most patients, genomic DNA was subjected to high-throughput TCR-beta CDR3 sequencing by Adaptive Biotechnologies. The study's own analysis went as follows. Adaptive's ImmunoSEQ software was the source of the TCR sequencing data for 15 to 20 patients, while a few other patients were processed with MiXCR and VDJtools. CD4 versus CD8 sorting errors were corrected by removing sequences found in both subsets at a frequency ratio below 5:1. CDR3 nucleotide sequences shared by donor and recipient were removed because the origin of these sequences could not be assigned. Alloreactive clones required at least 2-fold expansion over unstimulated cells and minimum CFSE-low frequency of 0.002% (template counts) or 0.001% (read counts). Mappable clones were those detected in sequenced pre-transplant spleen, lymph node, or MLR CFSE-low populations of the donor or recipient. Cumulative frequency of alloreactive clones was calculated as a percentage of all sequences weighted by copy number. TCRdb's version of the immuneACCESS table is confined to in-frame rearrangements and falls short of the full clone set. An unresolved V gene accounts for under half of the shortfall where checked; the remainder is of unknown origin. For V, J and clone size, that table is used; D and trimming come from the DNA. The sample yields over 7,500 clones; roughly a third were counted once. The ten largest clones capture about 3% of the sample.

Trimming costs V 0 bases and J 3 bases, and their ends lie 6 bases apart. The CDR3 has 14 amino acids, counting the end cysteine and phenylalanine. Left in the record is the CDR3 DNA by itself, 42 bases read in frame from the first base. CDR1 is given as ENHRY and CDR2 as SYGVKD, both from the germline V gene. Notes on this clone: Per-base quality was not reported, and no clone a single base away is much larger than it.

The receptor chain draws on TRBV10-3 and TRBJ2-1; no D gene call is confident. This receptor was obtained from a human patient who was an organ donor for intestinal transplantation. Source: alloreactive CD8+ T cells from a mixed lymphocyte reaction culture, taken before transplantation. The cell subset or site label of this sample denotes: CFSE-low proliferating T cells sorted from roughly six-day pre-transplant mixed lymphocyte reaction (GvH or HvG direction). For the CDR3, the sequence is CAISESQNYNEQFF. The sequenced DNA: TGTGCCATCAGTGAGTCACAGAACTACAATGAGCAGTTCTTC.